This T cell receptor beta chain stems from a study of human T cells and chemical hapten exposure. As the library was built, unique molecular identifiers were attached to individual cDNA molecules. Using its own MiXCR run on the RACE reads, TCRdb lists one record per CDR3 protein. The sample gives 50,000 to 65,000 distinct CDR3 sequences, 9.9% of which show up once; about 15% is in the top ten. Germline values: CDR1 SGDLS, CDR2 YYNGEE. CDR3 length: 17 residues. V gave up 3 bases and J gave up 0 bases, with 16 bases separating them. Noted time point: patch test 3, about 24 weeks after DPC sensitization. Treatment reported: therapeutic diphenylcyclopropenone sensitization with weekly scalp DPC. The template was total RNA from unfractionated whole blood.

The V call is TRBV9, the J call TRBJ2-1; D is unclear. This TCR derives from a woman aged 40 to 50 with alopecia areata. Some clones in this sample may be carry-over from other donors' samples. The sequences come from whole blood, collected in connection with sensitization to the hapten diphenylcyclopropenone (DPC). CDR3 sequence reads: CASSAPTFTSSYNEQFF. In nucleotides, the CDR3 is TGTGCCAGCAGCGCCCCCACCTTTACGAGCTCCTACAATGAGCAGTTCTTC.